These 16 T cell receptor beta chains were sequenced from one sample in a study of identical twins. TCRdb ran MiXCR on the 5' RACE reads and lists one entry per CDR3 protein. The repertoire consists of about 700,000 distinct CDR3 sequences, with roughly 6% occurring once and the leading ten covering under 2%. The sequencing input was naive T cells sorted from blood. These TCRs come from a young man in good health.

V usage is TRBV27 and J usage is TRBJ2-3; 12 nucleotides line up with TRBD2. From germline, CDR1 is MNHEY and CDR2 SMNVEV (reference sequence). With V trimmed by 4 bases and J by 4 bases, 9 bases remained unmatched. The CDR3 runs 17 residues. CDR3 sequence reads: CASSSPGLAGQSDTQYF. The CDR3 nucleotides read TGTGCCAGCAGTTCCCCCGGACTAGCGGGACAATCAGATACGCAGTATTTT.

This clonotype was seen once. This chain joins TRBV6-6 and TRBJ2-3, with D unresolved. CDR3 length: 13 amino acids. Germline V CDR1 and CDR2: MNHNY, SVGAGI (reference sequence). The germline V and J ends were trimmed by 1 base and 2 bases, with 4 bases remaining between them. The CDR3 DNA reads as TGTGCCAGCAGTTACTACTCCACAGATACGCAGTATTTT. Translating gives CASSYYSTDTQYF.

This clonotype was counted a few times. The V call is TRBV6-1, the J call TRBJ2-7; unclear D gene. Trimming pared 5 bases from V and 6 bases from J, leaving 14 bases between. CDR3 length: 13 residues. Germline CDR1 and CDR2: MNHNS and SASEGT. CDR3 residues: CASSPALLGEQYV. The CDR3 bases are TGTGCCAGCAGTCCAGCACTCTTGGGCGAGCAGTACGTC.

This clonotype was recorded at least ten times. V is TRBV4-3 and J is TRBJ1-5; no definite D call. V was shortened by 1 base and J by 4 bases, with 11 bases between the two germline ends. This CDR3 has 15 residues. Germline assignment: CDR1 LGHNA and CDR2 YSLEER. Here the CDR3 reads CASSQGVGPNQPQHF. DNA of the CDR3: TGCGCCAGCAGCCAAGGTGTTGGACCAAATCAGCCCCAGCATTTT.

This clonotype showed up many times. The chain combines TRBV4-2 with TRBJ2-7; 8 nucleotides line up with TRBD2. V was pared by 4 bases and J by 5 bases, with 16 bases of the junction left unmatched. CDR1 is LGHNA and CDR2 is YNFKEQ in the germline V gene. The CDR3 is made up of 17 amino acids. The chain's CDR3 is CASSPILSGTRADEQYF. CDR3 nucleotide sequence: TGTGCCAGCAGCCCCATTCTATCGGGGACTAGGGCAGACGAGCAGTACTTC.

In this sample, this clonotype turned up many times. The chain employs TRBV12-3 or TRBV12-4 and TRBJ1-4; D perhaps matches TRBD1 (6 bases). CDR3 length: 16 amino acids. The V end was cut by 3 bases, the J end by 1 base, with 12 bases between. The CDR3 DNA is TGTGCCAGCAGTTTGAGGGGGGGCGAAACTAATGAAAAACTGTTTTTT. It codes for CASSLRGGETNEKLFF.

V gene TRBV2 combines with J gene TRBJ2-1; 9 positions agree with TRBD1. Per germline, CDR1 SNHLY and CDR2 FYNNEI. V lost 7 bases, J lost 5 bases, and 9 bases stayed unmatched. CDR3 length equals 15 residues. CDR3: CASKPGQGLHNEQFF. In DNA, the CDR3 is TGTGCCAGCAAACCGGGACAGGGCTTACACAATGAGCAGTTCTTC.

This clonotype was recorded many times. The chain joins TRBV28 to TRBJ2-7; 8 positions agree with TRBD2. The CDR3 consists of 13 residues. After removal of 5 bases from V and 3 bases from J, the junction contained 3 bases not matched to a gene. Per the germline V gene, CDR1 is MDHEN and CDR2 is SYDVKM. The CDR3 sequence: CASSNGGDYEQYF. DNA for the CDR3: TGTGCCAGCAGTAACGGGGGGGACTACGAGCAGTACTTC.

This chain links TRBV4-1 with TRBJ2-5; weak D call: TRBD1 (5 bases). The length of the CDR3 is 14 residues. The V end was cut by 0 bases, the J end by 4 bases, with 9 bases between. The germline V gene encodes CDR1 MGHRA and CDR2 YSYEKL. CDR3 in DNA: TGCGCCAGCAGCCAAGAAGGGGTCCGAGAGACCCAGTACTTC. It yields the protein CASSQEGVRETQYF.

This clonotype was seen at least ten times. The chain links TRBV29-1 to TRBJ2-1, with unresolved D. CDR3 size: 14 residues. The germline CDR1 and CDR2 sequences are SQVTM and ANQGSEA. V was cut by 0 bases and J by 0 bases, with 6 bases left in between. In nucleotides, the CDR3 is TGCAGCGTTGAAGATAGGAGCTCCTACAATGAGCAGTTCTTC. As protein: CSVEDRSSYNEQFF.

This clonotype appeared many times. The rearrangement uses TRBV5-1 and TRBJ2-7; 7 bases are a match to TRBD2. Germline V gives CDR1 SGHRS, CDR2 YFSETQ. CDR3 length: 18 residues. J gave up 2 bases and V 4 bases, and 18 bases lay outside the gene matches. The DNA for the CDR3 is TGCGCCAGCAGCCTTTGGGGATTAGCGGGTTCCGTTCCCTACGAGCAGTACGTC. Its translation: CASSLWGLAGSVPYEQYV.

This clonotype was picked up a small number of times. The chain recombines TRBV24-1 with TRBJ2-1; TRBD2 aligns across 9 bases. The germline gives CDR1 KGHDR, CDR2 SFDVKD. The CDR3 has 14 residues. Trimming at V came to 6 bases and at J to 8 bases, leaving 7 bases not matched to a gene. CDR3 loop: CATSTYSGSDEQFF. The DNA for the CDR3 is TGTGCCACCAGTACTTATAGCGGGAGTGATGAGCAGTTCTTC.

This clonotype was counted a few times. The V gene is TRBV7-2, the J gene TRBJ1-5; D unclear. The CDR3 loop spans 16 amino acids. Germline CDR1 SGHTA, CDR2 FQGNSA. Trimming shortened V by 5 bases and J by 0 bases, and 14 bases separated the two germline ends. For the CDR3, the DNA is TGTGCCAGCAGCCCATCCCCGGGGTCTAGCAATCAGCCCCAGCATTTT. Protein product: CASSPSPGSSNQPQHF. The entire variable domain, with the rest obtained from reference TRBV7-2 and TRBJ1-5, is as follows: GAGVSQSPSNKVTEKGKDVELRCDPISGHTALYWYRQSLGQGLEFLIYFQGNSAPDKSGLPSDRFSAERTGGSVSTLTIQRTQQEDSAVYLCASSPSPGSSNQPQHFGDGTRLSIL.

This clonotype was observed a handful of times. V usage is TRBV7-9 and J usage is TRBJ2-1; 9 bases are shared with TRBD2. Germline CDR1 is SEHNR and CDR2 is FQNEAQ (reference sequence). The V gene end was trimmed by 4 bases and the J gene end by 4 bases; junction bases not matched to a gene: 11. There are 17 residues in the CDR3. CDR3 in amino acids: CASSSNARLADYNEQFF. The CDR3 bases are TGTGCCAGCAGCTCGAACGCGCGACTAGCGGATTACAATGAGCAGTTCTTC.

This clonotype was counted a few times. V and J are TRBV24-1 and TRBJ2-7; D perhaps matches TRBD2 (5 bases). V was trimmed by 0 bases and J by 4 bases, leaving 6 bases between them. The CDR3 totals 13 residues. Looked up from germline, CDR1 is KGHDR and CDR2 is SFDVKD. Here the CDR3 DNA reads TGTGCCACCAGTGATTTGGAGGGTTACGAGCAGTACGTC. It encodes CATSDLEGYEQYV.

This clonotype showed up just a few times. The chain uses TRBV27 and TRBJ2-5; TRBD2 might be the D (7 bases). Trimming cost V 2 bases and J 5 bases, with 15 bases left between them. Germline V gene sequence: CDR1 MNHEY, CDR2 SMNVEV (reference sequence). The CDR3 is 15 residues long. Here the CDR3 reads CASSLGGGVVETQYF. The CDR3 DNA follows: TGTGCCAGCAGTTTAGGAGGGGGGGTGGTGGAGACCCAGTACTTC.